Listed below are T cell receptor beta chains from one sample, sequenced in a study of cytomegalovirus exposure and HLA in healthy donors. The repertoire was sequenced with immunoSEQ multiplex PCR; TCRdb's copy has only in-frame clones and lacks some. The repertoire holds roughly 110,000 clones, with about 78% as singletons. Material for sequencing was PBMCs. Source of these receptors: a woman aged 40 to 50 in good health and CMV-seropositive. CDR3s include the opening cysteine and the closing phenylalanine or tryptophan. The D gene is left open where the match is weak. The size of a clone is reported for some rows only, either as once, few or many, or as a class for expanded clones.

v_gene,j_gene,d_gene,abundance,CDR3nt,CDR3aa
TRBV2,TRBJ1-2,TRBD1,NA,TGTGCCAGCCGGGACAGTAGTCTTGGCTACACCTTC,CASRDSSLGYTF
TRBV2,TRBJ1-5,NA,NA,TGTGCCAGCAGTGTTGATGCCTTCAATGAGGAGTTTAGCAATCAGCCCCAGCATTTT,CASSVDAFNEEFSNQPQHF
TRBV14,TRBJ1-2,NA,NA,TGTGCCAGCAGGGAGACAGGCCCAGGAGGCTACACCTTC,CASRETGPGGYTF
TRBV11-2,TRBJ1-3,NA,NA,TGTGCCAGCAGCTTAGCTGCCGGGTCTGGAAACACCATATATTTT,CASSLAAGSGNTIYF
TRBV4-2,TRBJ1-6,NA,NA,TGTGCCAGCAGGCGAGAGAGTTCACCCCTCCACTTT,CASRRESSPLHF
TRBV19,TRBJ1-5,TRBD1,once,TGTGCCAGTAGTCTGGTAACAGGGGCGAACAATCAGCCCCAGCATTTT,CASSLVTGANNQPQHF
TRBV6-1,TRBJ1-5,TRBD1,NA,TGTGCCAGCATACAAGGGGGCTGGGGTCAGCCCCAGCATTTT,CASIQGGWGQPQHF
TRBV4-1,TRBJ2-6,NA,few,TGCGCCGTCGGTTCGACAGGGGACTACTCTGGGGCCAACGTCCTGACTTTC,CAVGSTGDYSGANVLTF
TRBV5-1,TRBJ2-7,NA,NA,TGCGCCAGCAGCTTACTGGCGGTCCACGAGCAGTACTTC,CASSLLAVHEQYF
TRBV6-1,TRBJ2-3,TRBD2,few,TGTGCCAGCAGTGCCGTAGCGGGGGGCCTAGCAGATACGCAGTATTTT,CASSAVAGGLADTQYF
TRBV4-2,TRBJ2-3,TRBD2,NA,TGTGCCAGCAGCCAAGACGGGGGGGGGAATACGCAGTATTTT,CASSQDGGGNTQYF
TRBV13,TRBJ1-2,TRBD1,few,TGTGCCAGCAGCATGGGACAGCCCTATGGCTACACCTTC,CASSMGQPYGYTF
TRBV9,TRBJ1-2,TRBD1,NA,TGTGCCAGCAGTACAGCGGACAGGGGGCGTAATGGCTACACCTTC,CASSTADRGRNGYTF
TRBV4-1,TRBJ2-5,TRBD2,few,TGCGCCAGCAGCCGATTCACTAGCGGGGGGCAAAGTAGAGAGACCCAGTACTTC,CASSRFTSGGQSRETQYF
TRBV7-9,TRBJ2-5,NA,NA,TGTGCCAGCAGCTTATGGGGGGAAGAGACCCAGTACTTC,CASSLWGEETQYF
TRBV6-4,TRBJ2-1,TRBD2,NA,TGTGCCAGCAGTGACTCCGGACTAGCGGGGCCCAGCTCCTACAATGAGCAGTTCTTC,CASSDSGLAGPSSYNEQFF
TRBV5-1,TRBJ1-4,NA,few,TGCGCCAGCAGTTATGGGACGGCACAAGCGGGACTGTTTTTT,CASSYGTAQAGLFF
TRBV19,TRBJ2-7,TRBD2,NA,TGTGCCAGTAGTTCTAGCGGGGGGGCATACTACGAGCAGTACTTC,CASSSSGGAYYEQYF
TRBV10-1,TRBJ2-7,NA,NA,TGCGCCAGCAGTGGGACAACCCCCGCCTACGAGCAGTACTTC,CASSGTTPAYEQYF
TRBV5-1,TRBJ2-5,NA,NA,TGCGCCAGCAGCTCCCAAGGAAATCCAGGAGAGACCCAGTACTTC,CASSSQGNPGETQYF